Described below is a single T cell receptor (beta chain) sequence and its context. What it binds is unknown. A read error may account for a junction end that differs from germline. This entry comes from a study of identical twins. Study-wide points: Twins shared out-of-frame alpha sequences with excess low generation probability.

TCRdb recomputed calls from the 5' RACE reads with MiXCR, one row per CDR3 protein. Here the sample spans about 240,000 distinct CDR3 sequences, about 10% being singletons. Healthy Caucasians, and only they, were the donors. Germline V lookup: CDR1 MGHDK, CDR2 SYGVNS. The CDR3 sequence is 13 residues long. The specimen sequenced was memory T cells sorted from blood. The clonotype comes from a man between 45 and 60 years old in good health. This chain connects TRBV25-1 to TRBJ1-5; no definite D call. The CDR3, as DNA: TGTGCCAGCAGTGGAGGGCCCAATCAGCCCGAGCATTTT. Its protein is CASSGGPNQPEHF.